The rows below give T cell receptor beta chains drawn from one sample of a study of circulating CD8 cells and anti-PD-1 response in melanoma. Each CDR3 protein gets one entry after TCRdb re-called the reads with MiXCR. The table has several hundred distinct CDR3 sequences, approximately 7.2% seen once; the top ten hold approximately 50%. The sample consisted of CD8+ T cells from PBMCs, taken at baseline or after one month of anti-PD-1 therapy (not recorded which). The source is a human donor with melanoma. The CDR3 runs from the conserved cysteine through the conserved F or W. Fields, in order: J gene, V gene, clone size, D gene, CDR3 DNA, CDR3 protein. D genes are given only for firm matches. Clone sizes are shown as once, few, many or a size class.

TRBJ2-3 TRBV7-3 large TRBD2 TGTGCCAGCAGCCGACTAGCGTTGAGCACAGATACGCAGTATTTT CASSRLALSTDTQYF
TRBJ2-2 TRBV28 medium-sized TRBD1 TGTGCCAGCAGTTTCCCGGGACAGGGTCACACCGGGGAGCTGTTTTTT CASSFPGQGHTGELFF
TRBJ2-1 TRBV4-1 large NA TGCGCCAGCAAAGAAGAGCCCTCCTACAATGAGCAGTTCTTC CASKEEPSYNEQFF
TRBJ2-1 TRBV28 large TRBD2 TGTGCCAGCAGCCCACTAGCGGATGACTACAATGAGCAGTTCTTC CASSPLADDYNEQFF
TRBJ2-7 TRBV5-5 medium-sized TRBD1 TGTGCCAGCAGCTTGGAAGGACAGGGCCACGAGCAGTACTTC CASSLEGQGHEQYF
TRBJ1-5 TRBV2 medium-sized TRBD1 TGTGCCAGCAGGGAAGGGACAGGGAGCTTTCAGCCCCAGCATTTT CASREGTGSFQPQHF
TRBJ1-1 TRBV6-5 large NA TGTGCCAGCAGTTACGGGGGTAAGGCCGTTGGAGCTTTCTTT CASSYGGKAVGAFF
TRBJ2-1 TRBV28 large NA TGTGCCAGCAGTTTTAGCAGTTATGAGCAGTTCTTC CASSFSSYEQFF
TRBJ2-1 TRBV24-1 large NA TGTGCCACCAGTGATTTGAGCCTCTACAATGAGCAGTTCTTC CATSDLSLYNEQFF
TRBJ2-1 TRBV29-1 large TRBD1 TGCAGCGTTGAAGTCGGGGACAGGGAGCCCTACAATGAGCAGTTCTTC CSVEVGDREPYNEQFF
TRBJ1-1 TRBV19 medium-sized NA TGTGCCAGTAGCATCCGGGGAATCACTGAAGCTTCCTTT CASSIRGITEASF
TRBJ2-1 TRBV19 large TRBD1 TGTGCCAGTAGTAGAGAGGGGGCGCCCACCTACAATGAGCAGTTCTTC CASSREGAPTYNEQFF
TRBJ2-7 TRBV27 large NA TGTGCCAGCAGTTTAGAACAGGGTTACGAGCAGTACTTC CASSLEQGYEQYF
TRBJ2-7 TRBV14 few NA TGTGCCAGCAGCCAAGAAGGTGGAGTCAGGGTCTACGAGCAGTACTTC CASSQEGGVRVYEQYF
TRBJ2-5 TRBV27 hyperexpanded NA TGTGCCAGCAGTTTAGGATCAGGATTTGCGACCCAGTACTTC CASSLGSGFATQYF